Below, one T cell receptor beta chain is given with its context. The data are from a study of blood T cell repertoires in COVID-19. Study in general: In each case, the material was cDNA or gDNA derived from T cells, B-cell-depleted T cells, or PBMCs.

Participants, about 18 to 95 years old, spanned under 30 US areas. Two consecutive negative NP/OP PCR tests, clearance, or resolved symptoms defined Cohort 3 recovery. Measured with immunoSEQ multiplex PCR; TCRdb has only the in-frame clones, and not every one. The data contain 250,000 or so clones, less than 85% of them singletons. This clonotype was obtained from a man aged 60 to 75 who had recovered from COVID-19. The material sequenced was PBMCs or T cells enriched from blood (not recorded which).

CDR3 sequence (DNA): TGTGCCAGCAGCCAAGATCTTTCGTATAGCGGGGGGGCGGGTACGCAGTATTTT. Protein sequence: CASSQDLSYSGGAGTQYF. The J gene is TRBJ2-3, the V gene TRBV4-2, with 11 bases lining up with TRBD2. V dropped 0 bases and J dropped 8; count of bases not matched to a gene: 13. This CDR3 has 18 amino acids. Germline assignment: CDR1 LGHNA and CDR2 YNFKEQ.